Listed below are T cell receptor beta chains from one sample, sequenced in a study of cytomegalovirus exposure and HLA in healthy donors. Produced via immunoSEQ multiplex PCR; TCRdb's table is partial and in-frame only. The sample records 150,000 to 200,000 clones, more than 75% being singletons. Specimen: PBMCs. These receptor sequences come from a woman in her 50s in good health and CMV-seropositive. The CDR3 runs from the conserved cysteine through the conserved F or W. The D gene is left open where the match is weak. The size field is filled for only some rows; it gives once, few, many or a size class.

>NA|TRBV5-1|TRBJ1-2|NA|15
TGCGCCAGCAGCTTGGCCACGGGCCGGGAAAATGGCTACACCTTC
CASSLATGRENGYTF
>NA|TRBV7-9|TRBJ2-2|NA|15
TGTGCCAGCAGCGGATCGAACAGGAACACCGGGGAGCTGTTTTTT
CASSGSNRNTGELFF
>TRBD2|TRBV18|TRBJ2-1|NA|15
TGTGCCAGCTCTCCAGGACTAGCGGGGGATCTTGAGCAGTTCTTC
CASSPGLAGDLEQFF
>TRBD1|TRBV5-1|TRBJ1-4|NA|16
TGCGCCAGCAGCTTGGTAATAGGGGGCGGTACTGAAAAACTGTTTTTT
CASSLVIGGGTEKLFF
>TRBD1|TRBV27|TRBJ1-2|NA|17
TGTGCCAGCAGCGCTTGGAGGGACAGGGGGTCCAACTATGGCTACACCTTC
CASSAWRDRGSNYGYTF
>TRBD1|TRBV6-6|TRBJ1-5|NA|14
TGTGCCAGCAGTAGGGGACAGGGGGATCAGCCCCAGCATTTT
CASSRGQGDQPQHF
>TRBD1|TRBV5-6|TRBJ2-7|NA|16
TGTGCCAGCAGCTCGGGGACAGGGGGCCCCCTAGGAGAGCAGTACTTC
CASSSGTGGPLGEQYF
>NA|TRBV7-2|TRBJ2-7|NA|11
TGTGCCAGCAGCTTCTACTACGAGCAGTACTTC
CASSFYYEQYF
>TRBD1|TRBV7-2|TRBJ1-2|NA|15
TGTGCCAGCAGCATCCAGGGGGCGCCTAACTATGGCTACACCTTC
CASSIQGAPNYGYTF
>TRBD1|TRBV7-2|TRBJ2-7|NA|15
TGTGCCAGCAGCTCCCAACAGGGGGCTTTCTACGAGCAGTACTTC
CASSSQQGAFYEQYF
>TRBD1|TRBV6-5|TRBJ2-1|NA|12
TGTGCCAGCAGTGGGGGACAGAATGAGCAGTTCTTC
CASSGGQNEQFF
>NA|TRBV11-2|TRBJ1-4|NA|15
TGTGCCAGCAGCCCCGAACTTTCAACTAATGAAAAACTGTTTTTT
CASSPELSTNEKLFF
>TRBD2|TRBV28|TRBJ2-3|NA|14
TGTGCCAGCAGGTCGGGGGGGAGCACAGATACGCAGTATTTT
CASRSGGSTDTQYF
>TRBD1|TRBV7-8|TRBJ2-7|NA|15
TGTGCCAGCAGCTTAGGGGCAGGGGGTGTTTACGAGCAGTACTTC
CASSLGAGGVYEQYF
>NA|TRBV6-5|TRBJ1-2|NA|12
TGTGCCACCAAAACGGGGGAATATGGCTACACCTTC
CATKTGEYGYTF
>NA|TRBV7-3|TRBJ2-7|NA|14
TGTGCCAGCAGCTTAACCCAAACATCCTACGAGCAGTACTTC
CASSLTQTSYEQYF
>NA|TRBV5-1|TRBJ2-1|NA|14
TGCGCCAGCAGCCCCGCTGTGGGGCCATATGAGCAGTTCTTC
CASSPAVGPYEQFF
>NA|TRBV28|TRBJ1-2|NA|15
TGTGCCAGCAGTTTACTTCAGGTTCCTAACTATGGCTACACCTTC
CASSLLQVPNYGYTF
>TRBD2|TRBV18|TRBJ2-5|NA|13
TGTGCCAGCTCAATACTAGCGGAAGAGACCCAGTACTTC
CASSILAEETQYF
>TRBD2|TRBV9|TRBJ2-3|NA|16
TGTGCCAGCAGCGTAGCCTTGGGCGGGGGGATGGATACGCAGTATTTT
CASSVALGGGMDTQYF
>NA|TRBV18|TRBJ2-7|NA|15
TGTGCCAGCTCAGACCAGATACAGGGAATTGGCGAGCAGTACTTC
CASSDQIQGIGEQYF
>NA|TRBV4-3|TRBJ2-2|NA|16
TGCGCCAGCAGCCGAACAGGGGAGGCTTGGACCGGGGAGCTGTTTTTT
CASSRTGEAWTGELFF
>TRBD2|TRBV11-3|TRBJ2-3|NA|20
TGTGCCAGCAGCTTAGATCCCAGGACTAGCGGGGGGGCCGTAGCAGATACGCAGTATTTT
CASSLDPRTSGGAVADTQYF
>TRBD1|TRBV7-2|TRBJ2-2|NA|15
TGTGCCAGCAGCCCGGACAGGGACAACACCGGGGAGCTGTTTTTT
CASSPDRDNTGELFF
>NA|TRBV30|TRBJ2-1|NA|14
TGTGCCTGGAGCGATAACAGGGGGGGGCATGAGCAGTTCTTC
CAWSDNRGGHEQFF
>TRBD2|TRBV14|TRBJ2-7|NA|15
TGTGCCAGCAGCCAAGGACTAGCGGGGGGAGACGAGCAGTACTTC
CASSQGLAGGDEQYF
>TRBD2|TRBV5-1|TRBJ2-7|NA|17
TGCGCCAGCAGCTTGGCCGCTAGCGGGGGGACTCCCTACGAGCAGTACTTC
CASSLAASGGTPYEQYF
>TRBD1|TRBV5-1|TRBJ2-7|NA|14
TGCGCCAGCAGCTACGGGACAGGGTCCTACGAGCAGTACTTC
CASSYGTGSYEQYF
>TRBD1|TRBV7-2|TRBJ1-6|NA|15
TGTGCCAGCACCCCCCAGGGGGGAGGCAATTCACCCCTCCACTTT
CASTPQGGGNSPLHF
>TRBD2|TRBV9|TRBJ2-3|once|15
TGTGCCAGCAGCGTAGCGACTCCGGGGGGGAATACGCAGTATTTT
CASSVATPGGNTQYF
>NA|TRBV7-9|TRBJ1-5|NA|16
TGTGCCAGCAGCCTTCCGAGGACAGATAGCAATCAGCCCCAGCATTTT
CASSLPRTDSNQPQHF
>NA|TRBV29-1|TRBJ1-2|NA|10
TGCAGCGTCGAGGGGGATGGCTACACCTTC
CSVEGDGYTF
>TRBD1|TRBV4-2|TRBJ2-7|NA|16
TGTGCCAGCAGCCCGCCGCCCGGGACAGGTTCCTACGAGCAGTACTTC
CASSPPPGTGSYEQYF
>TRBD2|TRBV5-6|TRBJ2-5|NA|15
TGTGCCAGCAGCTTGGTTAGCGGGGGGGAAGAGACCCAGTACTTC
CASSLVSGGEETQYF